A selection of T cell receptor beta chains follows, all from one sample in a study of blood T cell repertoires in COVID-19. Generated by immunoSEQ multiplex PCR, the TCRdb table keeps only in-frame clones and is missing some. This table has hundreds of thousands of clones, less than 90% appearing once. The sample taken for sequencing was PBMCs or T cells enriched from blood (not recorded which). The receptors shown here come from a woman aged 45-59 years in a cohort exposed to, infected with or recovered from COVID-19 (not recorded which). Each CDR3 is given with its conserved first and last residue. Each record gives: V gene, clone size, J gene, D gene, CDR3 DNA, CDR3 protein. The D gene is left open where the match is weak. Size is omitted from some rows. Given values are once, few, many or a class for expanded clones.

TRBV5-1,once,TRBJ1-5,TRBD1,TGCGCCAGCAGCCGGGACAGGGGTCAGCCCCAGCATTTT,CASSRDRGQPQHF
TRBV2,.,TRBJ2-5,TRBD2,TGTGCCAGCAGTCAGACTAGCGGGGGGGCCCGTGAGACCCAGTACTTC,CASSQTSGGARETQYF
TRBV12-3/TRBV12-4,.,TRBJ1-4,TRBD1,TGTGCCAGCAGACCAGGGGGACGAAAACTGTTTTTT,CASRPGGRKLFF
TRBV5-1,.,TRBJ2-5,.,TGCGCCAGCAGCCGGACAATCCAAGAGACCCAGTACTTC,CASSRTIQETQYF
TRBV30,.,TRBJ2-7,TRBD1,TGTGCCTGGAGTCCCAAGGGGGCCATCTACGAGCAGTACTTC,CAWSPKGAIYEQYF
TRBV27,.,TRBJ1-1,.,TGTGCCAGCAGTCTTAAAATGAACACTGAAGCTTTCTTT,CASSLKMNTEAFF
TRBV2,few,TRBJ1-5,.,TGTGCCAGCAATAGGGGGGGAGGCAATCAGCCCCAGCATTTT,CASNRGGGNQPQHF
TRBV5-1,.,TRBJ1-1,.,TGCGCCAGCAGCTACATGGACAGCACGAACACTGAAGCTTTCTTT,CASSYMDSTNTEAFF
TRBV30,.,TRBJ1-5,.,TGTGCCTGGAGTGGCCAAGAGGGTATTCAGCCCCAGCATTTT,CAWSGQEGIQPQHF
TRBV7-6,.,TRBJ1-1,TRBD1,TGTGCCAGCAGCTTCCTAGGGACAGGTGACACTGAAGCTTTCTTT,CASSFLGTGDTEAFF
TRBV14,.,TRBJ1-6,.,TGTGCCAGCAGCCAAGATTTTGGGGGCGTGAATTCACCCCTCCACTTT,CASSQDFGGVNSPLHF
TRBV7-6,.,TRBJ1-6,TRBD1,TGTGCCAGCAGCTTAGTTACAGGGGGGAATTCACCCCTCCACTTT,CASSLVTGGNSPLHF
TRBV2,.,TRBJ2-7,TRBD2,TGTGCCAGCAGTGGCTTGGAGCGGGGGGGCCGGTTCGGCGAGCAGTACTTC,CASSGLERGGRFGEQYF
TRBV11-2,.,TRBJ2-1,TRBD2,TGTGCCAGCAGCCGGCCTAGCGGAAGAAACTACAATGAGCAGTTCTTC,CASSRPSGRNYNEQFF
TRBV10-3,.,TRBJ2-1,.,TGTGCCATCAGTCAAGAGGCCTCCTACAATGAGCAGTTCTTC,CAISQEASYNEQFF
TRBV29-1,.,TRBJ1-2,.,TGCAGCGGCGGGGGGGTCCTGGGTGGCTACACCTTC,CSGGGVLGGYTF
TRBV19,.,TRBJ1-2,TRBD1,TGTGCCAGTACCCTCCAACAGGGGGGCCCTTATGGCTACACCTTC,CASTLQQGGPYGYTF
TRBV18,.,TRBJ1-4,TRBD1,TGTGCCAGCTCACCGGGACAACAGGGGACTAATGAAAAACTGTTTTTT,CASSPGQQGTNEKLFF
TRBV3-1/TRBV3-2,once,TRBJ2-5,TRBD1,TGTGCCAGCAGCCCGGATTGGACAGGGTATGAGACCCAGTACTTC,CASSPDWTGYETQYF
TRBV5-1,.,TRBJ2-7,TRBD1,TGCGCCAGCAACCCTTCGACAGGGATCACCTACGAGCAGTACTTC,CASNPSTGITYEQYF
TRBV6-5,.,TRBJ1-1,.,TGTGCCAGCAAGCGCGACCCCAGCGGGACTGAAGCTTTCTTT,CASKRDPSGTEAFF
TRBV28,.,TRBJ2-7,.,TGTGCCAGCAGCTCAAGGGGGGGAGGGGCCGAAGGACCCTACGAGCAGTACTTC,CASSSRGGGAEGPYEQYF
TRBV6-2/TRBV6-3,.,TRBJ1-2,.,TGTGCCAGCAGCTCGCCTCGGTTCAGCGGACCTAACTATGGCTACACCTTC,CASSSPRFSGPNYGYTF
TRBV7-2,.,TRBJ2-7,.,TGTGCCAGCAGCTTAGGGCCAGGGTACGAGCAGTACTTC,CASSLGPGYEQYF
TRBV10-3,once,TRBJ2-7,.,TGTGCCATCAGTGAGCTAGACTACGAGCAGTACTTC,CAISELDYEQYF
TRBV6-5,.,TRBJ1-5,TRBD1,TGTGCCAGCACAGGGGGGCATCAGCCCCAGCATTTT,CASTGGHQPQHF
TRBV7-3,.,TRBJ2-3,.,TGTGCCAGCAGCAACACACCGCGCGGGCTGACAGGCGGTACGCAGTATTTT,CASSNTPRGLTGGTQYF
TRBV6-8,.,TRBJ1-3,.,TGTGCCAGCAGTTACATAGTCGGCTCTGGAAACACCATATATTTT,CASSYIVGSGNTIYF
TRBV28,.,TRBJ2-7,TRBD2,TGTGCCAGCAGTTCCGAGGCCGGGCGGGGGAGCTACGAGCAGTACTTC,CASSSEAGRGSYEQYF
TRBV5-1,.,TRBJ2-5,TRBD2,TGCGCCAGCAGCCCCGAGACTAGCGGGGGCCACATGCAAGAGACCCAGTACTTC,CASSPETSGGHMQETQYF
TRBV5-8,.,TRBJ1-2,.,TGTGCCAGCAGCTTCCAAGCGGGGAACTATGGCTACACCTTC,CASSFQAGNYGYTF
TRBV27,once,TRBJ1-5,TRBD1,TGTGCCAGCAGTCGGACAGGAGGACACCTTAGCAATCAGCCCCAGCATTTT,CASSRTGGHLSNQPQHF
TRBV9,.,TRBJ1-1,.,TGTGCCAGCAGCGTAGCCAGGGACACTGAAGCTTTCTTT,CASSVARDTEAFF
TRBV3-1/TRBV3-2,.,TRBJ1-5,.,TGTGCCAGCAGCCAAGATAGAACTCAGCCCCAGCATTTT,CASSQDRTQPQHF
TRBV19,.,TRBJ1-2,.,TGTGCCAGTAGTATAGGGGACACTTCGTTTCAGGACTACACCTTC,CASSIGDTSFQDYTF
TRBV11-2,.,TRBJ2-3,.,TGTGCCAGCAGCTTAGGACTAGGATCCCGCACAGATACGCAGTATTTT,CASSLGLGSRTDTQYF
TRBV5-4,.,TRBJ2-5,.,TGTGCCAGCAGCCTAAAGATGCTAGAGACCCAGTACTTC,CASSLKMLETQYF
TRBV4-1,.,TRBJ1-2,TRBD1,TGCGCCAGCAGCCAGCAACAGGGGGTGGGCGGCTACACCTTC,CASSQQQGVGGYTF
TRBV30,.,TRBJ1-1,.,TGTGCCTGGAGTGTGTCCCGGGACTTCCTAGAAGCTTTCTTT,CAWSVSRDFLEAFF
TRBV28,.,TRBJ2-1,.,TGTGCCAGCAGTTTAGCGGGGACCGCGGGAGAGCAGTTCTTC,CASSLAGTAGEQFF
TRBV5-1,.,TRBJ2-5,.,TGCGCCAGCAGCCAGGGCCACGGCAAAGAGACCCAGTACTTC,CASSQGHGKETQYF
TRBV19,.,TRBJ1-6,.,TGTGCCAGTGGAGGAGGAAGCTCCTATAATTCACCCCTCCACTTT,CASGGGSSYNSPLHF
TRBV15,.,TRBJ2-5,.,TGTGCCACCAGCAGACGGACAGTCCCCGAGACCCAGTACTTC,CATSRRTVPETQYF